These 18 T cell receptor beta chains came from one sample sequenced in a study of blood T cell repertoires in COVID-19. Assay: immunoSEQ multiplex PCR; the TCRdb copy retains only in-frame clones and omits some. Altogether 60,000 or so clones are present, approximately 84% being singletons, with the ten largest covering 3.5%. Sequencing used peripheral blood. The receptors here all came from a man aged 55 to 70 with acute or convalescent COVID-19.

J is TRBJ2-1 and V is TRBV5-5; D might be TRBD2 (6 bases). The length of the CDR3 is 16 residues. V gave up 4 bases and J gave up 0 bases, with 14 bases separating them. Germline V gives CDR1 SGHKS, CDR2 YYEKEE (reference sequence). Written as DNA, the CDR3 is TGTGCCAGCAGCCCTATTAGCGGTTTCTCCTACAATGAGCAGTTCTTC. It specifies CASSPISGFSYNEQFF.

This sequence joins TRBV6-5 and TRBJ2-7; TRBD2 is a possible D gene (5 bases). The germline V gene has CDR1 MNHEY and CDR2 SVGAGI. Between the trimmed V and J ends, which lost 8 bases and 0 bases, there was a span of 11 bases. The CDR3 runs 13 residues. CDR3 sequence (DNA): TGTGCCAGCGAGGGCCGTAGCTCCTACGAGCAGTACTTC. Translation: CASEGRSSYEQYF.

This clone was detected only once. The chain has TRBV19 and TRBJ2-3; the D gene is possibly TRBD1 (5 bases). This CDR3 contains 15 residues. The germline V gene encodes CDR1 LNHDA and CDR2 SQIVND (reference sequence). V lost 5 bases and J 5 bases, leaving 17 bases between the germline ends. The DNA of the CDR3 is TGTGCCAGTAGTGCTGGGCAGGGAACAGGAGATACGCAGTATTTT. Its translation: CASSAGQGTGDTQYF.

The V and J genes are TRBV19 and TRBJ2-5; the D gene is possibly TRBD1 (5 bases). The CDR3 has 14 residues. V gave up 3 bases and J gave up 2 bases, with 10 bases separating them. Germline CDR1 reads LNHDA; CDR2 reads SQIVND (reference sequence). The CDR3 DNA follows: TGTGCCAGTAGTATTTGGGGCTCACAAGAGACCCAGTACTTC. It is translated as CASSIWGSQETQYF.

This chain joins TRBV5-1 and TRBJ1-1; TRBD1 aligns across 8 bases. J lost 3 bases, V lost 3 bases, and 4 bases had no gene match. Germline V lookup: CDR1 SGHRS, CDR2 YFSETQ. CDR3 length equals 14 residues. The CDR3 sequence is CASSSSGGDTEAFF. The CDR3 nucleotides are TGCGCCAGCAGCTCGTCAGGGGGCGACACTGAAGCTTTCTTT.

The rearrangement joins TRBV5-1 to TRBJ2-6; 8 positions match TRBD2. CDR1 is SGHRS and CDR2 is YFSETQ in the germline V gene. J was trimmed by 0 bases and V by 4 bases; bases with no gene match: 9. CDR3 length equals 18 residues. The CDR3 protein is CASSPQTGGGSGANVLTF. The DNA for the CDR3 is TGCGCCAGCAGCCCACAAACCGGGGGGGGCTCTGGGGCCAACGTCCTGACTTTC.

This chain joins TRBV18 and TRBJ2-2; the match to TRBD2 covers 7 bases. Germline V lookup: CDR1 KGHSH, CDR2 LQKENI. Trimming took 1 base from V and 4 from J; bases not matched to a gene: 6. This CDR3 contains 16 residues. CDR3 sequence: CASSPRSGGVTGELFF. For the CDR3, the DNA is TGTGCCAGCTCACCACGATCGGGAGGAGTCACCGGGGAGCTGTTTTTT.

This clone has a handful of counts. The chain couples TRBV9 to TRBJ2-3, with 7 nucleotides matching TRBD2. CDR1 is SGDLS and CDR2 is YYNGEE in the germline V gene. This CDR3 comprises 15 residues. The junction had 6 bases not matched to a gene; V was cut back by 3 bases and J by 2 bases. CDR3 sequence (DNA): TGTGCCAGCAGCGCCCGGGACTATAACACAGATACGCAGTATTTT. Its protein is CASSARDYNTDTQYF.

This sequence joins TRBV7-2 and TRBJ2-7; 12 positions agree with TRBD1. CDR1 and CDR2 from the germline V gene are SGHTA and FQGNSA. Trimming removed 5 bases from V and 3 bases from J; junction bases left unmatched: 2. The CDR3 loop spans 14 amino acids. CDR3 DNA sequence: TGTGCCAGCAGCAGGGACAGGGGGCTCTACGAGCAGTACTTC. This sequence encodes CASSRDRGLYEQYF.

The sample holds a few counts of this clone. The chain combines TRBV5-1 with TRBJ2-4; possible D gene TRBD2, 5 bases. This CDR3 is built from 14 residues. CDR1 is SGHRS and CDR2 is YFSETQ in the germline V gene. V lost 0 bases and J lost 9, with 13 bases in between. In DNA form, the CDR3 reads TGCGCCAGCAGCTTGGAACTAGGGAACGGCATTCAGTACTTC. Protein product: CASSLELGNGIQYF.

This chain uses TRBV7-2 with TRBJ2-5; TRBD1 aligns across 9 bases. The germline CDR1 and CDR2 sequences are SGHTA and FQGNSA. Trimming took 3 bases from V and 4 from J; bases not matched to a gene: 3. The CDR3 has 14 amino acids. CDR3 in DNA: TGTGCCAGCAGCTTCGACAGGGGGGCAGAGACCCAGTACTTC. Translation gives CASSFDRGAETQYF.

In this sample, this clone turned up once. J is TRBJ1-5 and V is TRBV7-6, with 7 positions matching TRBD1. J gave up 2 bases and V 1 base, and 2 bases lay outside the gene matches. The CDR3 runs to 15 residues. Germline V gene sequence: CDR1 SGHVS, CDR2 FNYEAQ. The CDR3: CASSLGTGGNQPQHF. CDR3 sequence (DNA): TGTGCCAGCAGCTTAGGGACAGGAGGCAATCAGCCCCAGCATTTT.

The chain uses TRBV30 and TRBJ2-1; TRBD2 might be the D (7 bases). V lost 0 bases and J 4 bases, leaving 16 bases between the germline ends. Germline V gives CDR1 GTSNPN, CDR2 SVGIG (reference sequence). The CDR3 runs 16 residues. The CDR3 loop is CAWSVRGGARYNEQFF. In DNA form, the CDR3 reads TGTGCCTGGAGTGTACGAGGGGGGGCAAGGTACAATGAGCAGTTCTTC. The whole variable domain, remainder taken from reference TRBV30 and TRBJ2-1, is SQTIHQWPATLVQPVGSPLSLECTVEGTSNPNLYWYRQAAGRGLQLLFYSVGIGQISSEVPQNLSASRPQDRQFILSSKKLLLSDSGFYLCAWSVRGGARYNEQFFGPGTRLTVL.

On this clone: The sample holds other DNA sequences that translate to the same CDR3. The chain has TRBV2 and TRBJ1-1; 8 positions match TRBD1. Trimming removed 3 bases from V and 4 bases from J; junction bases left unmatched: 4. The CDR3 loop spans 14 amino acids. Germline V gives CDR1 SNHLY, CDR2 FYNNEI. The CDR3 nucleotides are TGTGCCAGCAGTGAGGAGGGGACAGGCACTGAAGCTTTCTTT. Amino acids: CASSEEGTGTEAFF.

This chain links TRBV5-4 with TRBJ1-1; TRBD1 agrees at 9 bases. Germline CDR1 reads SGHNT; CDR2 reads YYREEE (reference sequence). This CDR3 comprises 14 residues. With V trimmed by 6 bases and J by 9 bases, 12 bases remained unmatched. The DNA for the CDR3 is TGTGCCAGCACCCCAGACAGGGGGTTGCAACAAGCTTTCTTT. Translating it yields CASTPDRGLQQAFF.

V gene TRBV5-4 combines with J gene TRBJ2-3; possibly TRBD2 for D (5 bases). Germline V gene sequence: CDR1 SGHNT, CDR2 YYREEE (reference sequence). This CDR3 region has 14 residues. V dropped 0 bases and J dropped 3 bases, with 8 bases sitting between them. The DNA of the CDR3 is TGTGCCAGCAGCTTGGCCCGGGGAACAGATACGCAGTATTTT. Protein product: CASSLARGTDTQYF.

The V and J genes are TRBV19 and TRBJ2-2; TRBD2 matches 9 bases. CDR3 length: 14 amino acids. CDR1 and CDR2 from the germline V gene are LNHDA and SQIVND (reference sequence). The junction had 6 bases not matched to a gene; V was cut back by 9 bases and J by 4 bases. This CDR3 reads CARGTSRRTGELFF. CDR3 nucleotide sequence: TGTGCCAGAGGGACTAGCCGTCGCACCGGGGAGCTGTTTTTT. Full variable domain (rest looked up from reference TRBV19 and TRBJ2-2): DGGITQSPKYLFRKEGQNVTLSCEQNLNHDAMYWYRQDPGQGLRLIYYSQIVNDFQKGDIAEGYSVSREKKESFPLTVTSAQKNPTAFYLCARGTSRRTGELFFGEGSRLTVL.

The chain uses TRBV30 and TRBJ2-7; D call uncertain. Germline V gene data show CDR1 as GTSNPN and CDR2 as SVGIG (reference sequence). V was cut by 8 bases and J by 3 bases, with 11 bases left in between. There are 11 residues in the CDR3. CDR3 loop: CAGLRGYEQYF. The DNA of the CDR3 is TGTGCCGGCCTTAGAGGCTACGAGCAGTACTTC.